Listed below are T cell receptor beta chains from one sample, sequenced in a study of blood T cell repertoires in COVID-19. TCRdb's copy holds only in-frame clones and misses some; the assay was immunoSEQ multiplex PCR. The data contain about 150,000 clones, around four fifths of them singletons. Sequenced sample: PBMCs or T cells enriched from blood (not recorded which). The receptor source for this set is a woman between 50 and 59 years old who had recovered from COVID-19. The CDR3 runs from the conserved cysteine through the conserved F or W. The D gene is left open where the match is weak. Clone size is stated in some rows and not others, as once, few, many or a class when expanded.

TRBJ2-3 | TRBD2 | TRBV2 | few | TGTGCCAGCAGATCCCAGCGGGGGGGACCCACAGATACGCAGTATTTT | CASRSQRGGPTDTQYF
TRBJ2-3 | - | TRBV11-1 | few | TGTGCCAGCTGCTTTTCCGGCACAGATACGCAGTATTTT | CASCFSGTDTQYF
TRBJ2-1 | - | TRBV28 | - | TGTGCCAGCAGTTTTCTCGAGCGTTTGAACAATGAGCAGTTCTTC | CASSFLERLNNEQFF
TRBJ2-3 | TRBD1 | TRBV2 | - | TGTGCCACCCGACAGGGGGCAACAGATACGCAGTATTTT | CATRQGATDTQYF
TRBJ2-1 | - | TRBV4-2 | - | TGTGCCAGCAGCCACCCTAGCGCGACTAACAATGAGCAGTTCTTC | CASSHPSATNNEQFF
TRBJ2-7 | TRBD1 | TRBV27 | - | TGTGCCAGCAGTTCACAGGGGGCGCCTTCCTACGAGCAGTACTTC | CASSSQGAPSYEQYF
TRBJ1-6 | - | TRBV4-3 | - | TGCGCCAGCAGCCAAGAAGTCAGTGCCAATTCACCCCTCCACTTT | CASSQEVSANSPLHF
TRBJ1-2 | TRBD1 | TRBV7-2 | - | TGTGCCAGCAGCGCAACCACGGACAGGCATGGCTACACCTTC | CASSATTDRHGYTF
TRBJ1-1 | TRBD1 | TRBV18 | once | TGTGCCAGCTCACCACAGGGACAGGGGAGCACTGAAGCTTTCTTT | CASSPQGQGSTEAFF
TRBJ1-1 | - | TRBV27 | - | TGTGCCAGCAGTTCCCAGACAGACACTGAAGCTTTCTTT | CASSSQTDTEAFF
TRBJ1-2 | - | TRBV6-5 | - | TGTGCCAGCAGCTCATGGGGCTTAACTAATGGCTACACCTTC | CASSSWGLTNGYTF
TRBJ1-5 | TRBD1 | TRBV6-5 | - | TGTGCCAGCAGCACAGGGGGCACTCAGCCCCAGCATTTT | CASSTGGTQPQHF
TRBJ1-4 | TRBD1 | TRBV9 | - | TGTGCCAGCAGCGTCGACAGGGATGAAAAACTGTTTTTT | CASSVDRDEKLFF
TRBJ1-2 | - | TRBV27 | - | TGTGCCAGCAGGCGGGTCCAGGGAGGTCGTAACTATGGCTACACCTTC | CASRRVQGGRNYGYTF
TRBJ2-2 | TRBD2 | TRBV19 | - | TGTGCCAGTAGTATAGGGTCCGGGAGGGACACCGGGGAGCTGTTTTTT | CASSIGSGRDTGELFF
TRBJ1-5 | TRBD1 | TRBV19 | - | TGTGCCAGTAGTCACGGACAGGGAATCAATCAGCCCCAGCATTTT | CASSHGQGINQPQHF
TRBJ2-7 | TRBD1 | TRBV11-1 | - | TGTGCCAGCAGCCGGGACAGGGACTACGAGCAGTACTTC | CASSRDRDYEQYF
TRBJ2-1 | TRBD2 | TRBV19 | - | TGTGCCAGTAGTATGGTTCTAGCGGGGGGAGCGATCAATGAGCAGTTCTTC | CASSMVLAGGAINEQFF
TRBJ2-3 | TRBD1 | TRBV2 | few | TGTGCCAGCAGAACCGGGACAGTAGCCACAGATACGCAGTATTTT | CASRTGTVATDTQYF
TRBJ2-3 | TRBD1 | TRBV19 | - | TGTGCCAGTAGTACCGGGACAGGGATAACGCAGTATTTT | CASSTGTGITQYF
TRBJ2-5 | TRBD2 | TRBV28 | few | TGTGCCAGCAGACCTCCTGGACTAGCGGGAGGGCAAGAGACCCAGTACTTC | CASRPPGLAGGQETQYF
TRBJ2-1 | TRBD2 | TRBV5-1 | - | TGCGCCAGCAGCTTGTATGGGACTAGCGGGAGCGGTGAGCAGTTCTTC | CASSLYGTSGSGEQFF
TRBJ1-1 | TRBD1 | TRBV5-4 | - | TGTGCCAGCAGCATACAGGGGGCGAACACTGAAGCTTTCTTT | CASSIQGANTEAFF
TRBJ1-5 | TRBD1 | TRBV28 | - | TGTGCCAGCAGGCGCGACAGGGACGGGAATCAGCCCCAGCATTTT | CASRRDRDGNQPQHF
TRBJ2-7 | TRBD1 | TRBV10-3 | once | TGTGCCATCAGCCCCCGGGACAGTCCCTACGAGCAGTACTTC | CAISPRDSPYEQYF
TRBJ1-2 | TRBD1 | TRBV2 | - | TGTGCCAGCAGCCTCGCAGGGGGCCGTGGCTACACCTTC | CASSLAGGRGYTF
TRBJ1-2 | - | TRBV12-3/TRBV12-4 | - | TGTGCCAGCAGTTTGGGGCGCTATGGCTACACCTTC | CASSLGRYGYTF
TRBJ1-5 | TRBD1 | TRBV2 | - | TGTGCCAGCAGCCTCCTGGCAGGGGGCGATGGGCCCCAGCATTTT | CASSLLAGGDGPQHF
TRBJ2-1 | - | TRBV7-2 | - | TGTGCCAGCAGCAGCATTCCGGGTAGGAACAATGAGCAGTTCTTC | CASSSIPGRNNEQFF
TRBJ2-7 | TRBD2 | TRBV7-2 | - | TGTGCCAGCAGCTCTAGCGGGGGATACGAGCAGTACTTC | CASSSSGGYEQYF
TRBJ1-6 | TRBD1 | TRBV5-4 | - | TGTGCCAGCAGCCCGGGGACAGGAGGATTGGCGGGATCACCCCTCCACTTT | CASSPGTGGLAGSPLHF
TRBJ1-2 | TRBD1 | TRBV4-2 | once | TGTGCCAGCAGCCAAGATCTGATCCGGACAGGGGTAAACTATGGCTACACCTTC | CASSQDLIRTGVNYGYTF
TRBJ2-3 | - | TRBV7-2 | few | TGTGCCAGCAGCTTAGCCAGCCCAGCGAGGCGGGCAGATACGCAGTATTTT | CASSLASPARRADTQYF
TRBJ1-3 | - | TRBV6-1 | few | TGTGCCAGCAGTGAAGCGCCGGGGGGAAGTGGAAACACCATATATTTT | CASSEAPGGSGNTIYF
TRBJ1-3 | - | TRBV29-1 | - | TGCAGCGTTGTCGCCCGAGAATCTGGAAACACCATATATTTT | CSVVARESGNTIYF
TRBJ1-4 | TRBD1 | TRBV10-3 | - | TGTGCCACCCGGACAGGTGACGAGCCTAATGAAAAACTGTTTTTT | CATRTGDEPNEKLFF
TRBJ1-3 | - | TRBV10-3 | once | TGTGCCATTTCTCGGGTGAGCTCTGGAAACACCATATATTTT | CAISRVSSGNTIYF
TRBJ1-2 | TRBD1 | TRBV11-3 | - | TGTGCCAGCAGCTTACTCCGGGACAGGGAGGGCTACACCTTC | CASSLLRDREGYTF
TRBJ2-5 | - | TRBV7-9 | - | TGTGCCAGCAGCTTAGGAGGACAGAAAGAGACCCAGTACTTC | CASSLGGQKETQYF
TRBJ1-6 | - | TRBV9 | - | TGTGCCAGCAGCGTAGGCAGCTCCTATAATTCACCCCTCCACTTT | CASSVGSSYNSPLHF
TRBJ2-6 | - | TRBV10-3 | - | TGTGCCACCGGCCCAGCAAACAGGGTCTCTGGGGCCAACGTCCTGACTTTC | CATGPANRVSGANVLTF
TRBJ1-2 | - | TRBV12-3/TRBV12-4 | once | TGTGCCAGCAGTACAGGGATTTTTGGCTACACCTTC | CASSTGIFGYTF
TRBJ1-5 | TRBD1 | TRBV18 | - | TGTGCCAGCTCACCAACAGGGGGACGCAATCAGCCCCAGCATTTT | CASSPTGGRNQPQHF
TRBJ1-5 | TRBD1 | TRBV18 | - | TGTGCCAGCTCTTCGGACAGGGATCAGCCCCAGCATTTT | CASSSDRDQPQHF
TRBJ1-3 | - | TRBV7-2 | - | TGTGCCAGCAGCCGCAATACAGGGTCGGGAAACACCATATATTTT | CASSRNTGSGNTIYF
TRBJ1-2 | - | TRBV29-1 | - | TGCAGCGTTGAGATCGGGAATCGGGTTGGGGGCTACACCTTC | CSVEIGNRVGGYTF
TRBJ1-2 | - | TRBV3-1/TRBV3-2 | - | TGTGCCAGCAGCCAAGATCTCCGGACAGTTATCTATGGCTACACCTTC | CASSQDLRTVIYGYTF
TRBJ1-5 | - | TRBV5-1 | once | TGCGCCAGCAGCTTGGAGGGGAGCAATCAGCCCCAGCATTTT | CASSLEGSNQPQHF
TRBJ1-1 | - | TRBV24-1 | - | TGTGCCACCAGTGACCCAGGGTCCACTGAAGCTTTCTTT | CATSDPGSTEAFF
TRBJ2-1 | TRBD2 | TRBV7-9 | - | TGTGCCAGCAGCTCCTCCCCGGCGGGAGGGACTGAGCAGTTCTTC | CASSSSPAGGTEQFF
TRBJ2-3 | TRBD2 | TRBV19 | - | TGTGCCAGTAGAGGGACTAGCGGGGCCCCAGATACGCAGTATTTT | CASRGTSGAPDTQYF
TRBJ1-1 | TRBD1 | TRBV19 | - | TGTGCCAGTAGTAGGCGACAGGGTATCAACACTGAAGCTTTCTTT | CASSRRQGINTEAFF
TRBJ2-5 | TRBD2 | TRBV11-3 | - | TGTGCCAGCAGCGGACCGGGGGGGCAAGAGACCCAGTACTTC | CASSGPGGQETQYF
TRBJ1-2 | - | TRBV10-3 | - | TGTGCCATCAGTGAGTCGAATAGACAGGATAACTATGGCTACACCTTC | CAISESNRQDNYGYTF
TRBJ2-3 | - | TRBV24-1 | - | TGTGCCACCAGTGAGAACACATTCACAGATACGCAGTATTTT | CATSENTFTDTQYF
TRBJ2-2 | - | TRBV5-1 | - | TGCGCCAGCAGCTTGGGTGGGGGCGCGAACACCGGGGAGCTGTTTTTT | CASSLGGGANTGELFF
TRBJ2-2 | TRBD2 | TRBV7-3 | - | TGTGCCAGCAGCTTCTTAGCGGGCACCGGGGAGCTGTTTTTT | CASSFLAGTGELFF
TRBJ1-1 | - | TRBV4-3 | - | TGCGCCAGCAGCCAAGATAGGGGCGATCTGGGCACTGAAGCTTTCTTT | CASSQDRGDLGTEAFF
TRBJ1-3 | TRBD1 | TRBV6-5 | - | TGTGCCAGCAGAACAGGGGGCTCTGGAAACACCATATATTTT | CASRTGGSGNTIYF
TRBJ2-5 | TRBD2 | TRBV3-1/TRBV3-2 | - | TGTGCCCGCAGCCAAGGGCGGGGGGGGCACACCCAGTACTTC | CARSQGRGGHTQYF